These 26 T cell receptor beta chains originate from one sample sequenced in a study of T cell clonality in common variable immunodeficiency. Libraries were prepared by immunoSEQ multiplex PCR; TCRdb keeps only in-frame clonotypes and omits some of them. This sample includes tens of thousands of clones with no singletons; its ten biggest clones take up about 12%. The material sequenced was peripheral blood mononuclear cells. Receptors originate from a person between 18 and 75 years old in good health.

This clone appeared many times. The CDR3 is cut off 3 residues early in the read; its end comes from the germline J gene. The rearrangement joins TRBV7-3 to TRBJ2-2, with a possible D match to TRBD1 (5 bases). The CDR3 totals 17 residues. The V end was cut by 2 bases, the J end by 0 bases, with 13 bases between. Germline CDR1 is SGHTA and CDR2 is FQGTGA. The CDR3 DNA, read in part, is TGTGCCAGCAGCTTAGGGGCAGCTTTCGCGAACACCGGGGAG. Amino acids: CASSLGAAFANTGE. The full CDR3 protein is CASSLGAAFANTGELFF.

A note on this clone: The read ends 3 residues shy of where the CDR3 ends; the end is completed using the germline J gene. The chain is built from TRBV6-2 or TRBV6-3 and TRBJ1-5; no firm D call. The V end was cut by 0 bases, the J end by 5 bases, with 14 bases between. The germline V gene encodes CDR1 MNHEY and CDR2 SVGEGT. This CDR3 region has 16 residues. The DNA read from the CDR3 is TGTGCCAGCAGTTACTCGAGCTCGGGGAGACATCAGCCC. This codes for CASSYSSSGRHQP. The full CDR3 reads CASSYSSSGRHQPQHF.

This clone was seen repeatedly, ten times or more. The read ends 3 residues early relative to the CDR3; the germline J gene fills the gap. The chain has TRBV5-1 and TRBJ2-2; 11 nucleotides line up with TRBD1. V lost 4 bases to trimming and J lost 7 bases; unmatched junction nucleotides: 9. The V gene's germline CDR1 is SGHRS and CDR2 YFSETQ. The CDR3 runs 16 residues. The CDR3 bases that were read are TGCGCCAGCAGCCGGACAGGGGGCGATGGAGGCGGGGAG. Its protein is CASSRTGGDGGGE. The full CDR3 sequence reads CASSRTGGDGGGELFF.

About this clone itself: With the read ending 3 residues before the CDR3 end, the germline J gene is used to fill in that end. The rearrangement uses TRBV10-2 and TRBJ1-1, with 8 positions matching TRBD1. This CDR3 contains 15 residues. CDR1 and CDR2 (germline): WSHSY, SAAADI. J lost 1 base, V lost 7 bases, and 8 bases had no gene match. The CDR3 protein is CASITPQGANTEAFF. The part of the CDR3 DNA that was read is TGCGCCAGCATTACCCCTCAGGGGGCGAACACTGAA.

This clone has a handful of counts. The CDR3 end is not reached by the read, which stops 3 residues before it; the germline J gene fills it in. The chain employs TRBV19 and TRBJ1-5; 7 bases match TRBD1. Germline CDR1 reads LNHDA; CDR2 reads SQIVND (reference sequence). CDR3 length: 16 amino acids. Partial CDR3 DNA: TGTGCTTCAAACCAGGGGGATCTAGGCTACAATCAGCCC. It codes for CASNQGDLGYNQP. The full CDR3 is CASNQGDLGYNQPQHF.

About this clone: The CDR3 goes on 3 residues after the read ends, and that part is filled in from the germline J gene. The chain links TRBV11-3 to TRBJ2-2; D is unresolved. Germline V gene lookup returns CDR1 SGHNT and CDR2 YENEEA. The V end lost 3 bases, the J end lost 5 bases, and 7 bases lay between the germline ends. The length of the CDR3 is 13 residues. The sequenced CDR3 bases are TGTGCCAGCAGCTTTGTCTCTACCGGGGAG. It encodes CASSFVSTGE. The whole CDR3 protein reads CASSFVSTGELFF.

This clone occurred a few times. The read stops 3 residues short of the end of the CDR3; the missing end is completed from the germline J gene. V is TRBV6-1 and J is TRBJ2-4; D is perhaps TRBD1 (5 bases). CDR1 MNHNS and CDR2 SASEGT come from the germline V gene. V lost 3 bases and J 7 bases, leaving 10 bases between the germline ends. This CDR3 comprises 13 residues. The DNA read from the CDR3 is TGTGCCAGCAGTGACGGCCACAGGAACATT. Its translation: CASSDGHRNI. In full, the CDR3 is CASSDGHRNIQYF.

This clone was seen repeatedly, ten times or more. The read falls 3 residues short of the CDR3 end, and the missing part is taken from the germline J gene. J is TRBJ1-2 and V is TRBV18; maybe TRBD1 (5 bases). The CDR3 sequence is 15 residues long. Looked up from germline, CDR1 is KGHSH and CDR2 is LQKENI. CDR3 loop: CASATGGKRADTYTF. The DNA read from the CDR3 is TGTGCCAGCGCCACGGGGGGAAAGAGGGCAGATACG.

The sample holds many counts of this clone. The read comes to an end 3 residues before the CDR3 does, leaving the germline J gene to fill in the end. The V and J genes are TRBV20-1 and TRBJ1-5; 9 bases match TRBD1. Per germline, CDR1 DFQATT and CDR2 SNEGSKA (reference sequence). V shed 0 bases and J 7 bases; nucleotides not matched to a gene: 7. The CDR3 consists of 15 residues. The CDR3 protein is CSARDPGQGLQPQHF. The sequenced CDR3 bases are TGCAGTGCTAGAGATCCGGGACAGGGCCTGCAGCCC.

This clone was seen repeatedly, ten times or more. The read finishes 3 residues shy of the CDR3 end, and the germline J gene is used to complete it. The V and J genes are TRBV6-1 and TRBJ2-7; D gene ambiguous. The CDR3 consists of 13 residues. Deletions cut 4 bases from V and 2 bases from J, with 9 bases between. Per germline, CDR1 MNHNS and CDR2 SASEGT. The sequenced part of the CDR3 DNA is TGTGCCAGCAGTGTAGCAACAGCCTACGAG. As protein: CASSVATAYE. The full CDR3 sequence reads CASSVATAYEQYF.

Regarding this clone: This sequence may be a read error, since a much larger clone differs from it by one base. Sequencing ends 3 residues short of the CDR3 end; the germline J gene provides the rest. The rearrangement joins TRBV30 to TRBJ2-7, with 8 bases matching TRBD1. The CDR3 loop spans 12 amino acids. V was pared by 3 bases and J by 6 bases, with 4 bases of the junction left unmatched. CDR1 and CDR2 from the germline V gene are GTSNPN and SVGIG (reference sequence). Here the CDR3 reads CAWRQGESEQYF. The CDR3 DNA, read in part, is TGTGCCTGGAGACAGGGGGAGAGCGAG.

This clone appeared a few times. The read stops 3 residues short of the end of the CDR3; the missing end is completed from the germline J gene. The chain employs TRBV7-9 and TRBJ1-1; no clear D. The germline V gene encodes CDR1 SEHNR and CDR2 FQNEAQ (reference sequence). The CDR3 sequence is 13 residues long. Incomplete CDR3 DNA: TGTGCCAGCAGCCCCGTTAAGGAGGGTGAG. Amino acids: CASSPVKEGE. In full, the CDR3 reads CASSPVKEGEAFF.

This clone occurred many times. The CDR3 end lies 3 residues beyond the end of the read and is filled in from the germline J gene. The chain links TRBV18 to TRBJ1-6, with 11 bases matching TRBD1. The CDR3 has 17 amino acids. Germline CDR1 and CDR2: KGHSH and LQKENI. J was trimmed by 6 bases and V by 0 bases; bases with no gene match: 4. The CDR3 bases that were read are TGTGCCAGCTCACCACCATCTGGACAGGGGGCTAATTCACCC. This translates into CASSPPSGQGANSP. The full CDR3 sequence reads CASSPPSGQGANSPLHF. The variable domain in full, with the rest retrieved from reference TRBV18 and TRBJ1-6, is NAGVMQNPRHLVRRRGQEARLRCSPMKGHSHVYWYRQLPEEGLKFMVYLQKENIIDESGMPKERFSAEFPKEGPSILRIQQVVRGDSAAYFCASSPPSGQGANSPLHFGNGTRLTVT.

At least ten counts were recorded for this clone. The CDR3 end lies 3 residues beyond the end of the read and is filled in from the germline J gene. The V and J genes are TRBV20-1 and TRBJ2-1; 11 bases line up with TRBD2. This CDR3 region has 19 residues. Per germline, CDR1 DFQATT and CDR2 SNEGSKA (reference sequence). Unmatched junction bases numbered 14, after V lost 0 bases and J lost 4 bases. The covered CDR3 bases are TGCAGTGCTAGAGAACGTAGCGGGGGGGCTTCATTAAAGTACAATGAG. Translation gives CSARERSGGASLKYNE. The CDR3 reads in full as CSARERSGGASLKYNEQFF.

At least ten counts were recorded for this clone. From the germline J gene comes the end of the CDR3, since the read stops 3 residues before it. The gene calls are TRBV6-4 and TRBJ1-1, with D hard to call. Trimming cost V 4 bases and J 0 bases, with 6 bases left between them. This CDR3 contains 13 residues. Germline assignment: CDR1 MRHNA and CDR2 SNTAGT. The CDR3 bases that were read are TGTGCCAGCAGTGTACTCATGAACACTGAA. Residues: CASSVLMNTE. The whole CDR3 is CASSVLMNTEAFF.

Notes on this clone: The read terminates 3 residues before the CDR3 end, so the remaining end is supplied by the germline J gene. This sequence joins TRBV6-1 and TRBJ1-5; a weak D match, TRBD1 (5 bases). Germline V gene sequence: CDR1 MNHNS, CDR2 SASEGT. CDR3 length: 15 residues. This chain's CDR3 is CASSEGLASTDPQHF. Incomplete CDR3 DNA: TGTGCCAGCAGTGAGGGACTAGCGAGCACAGATCCC.

Remarks on this clone: The read terminates 3 residues before the CDR3 end, so the remaining end is supplied by the germline J gene. Distinct nucleotide sequences in the sample also encode this CDR3. The chain has TRBV30 and TRBJ1-4, with TRBD1 as a possible D gene (5 bases). Germline V gives CDR1 GTSNPN, CDR2 SVGIG (reference sequence). This CDR3 has 15 residues. V lost 0 bases, J lost 3 bases, and 11 bases lay in between. CDR3 DNA, as far as it was read: TGTGCCTGGAGTGTAATCAGGGAGCCTAATGAAAAA. It encodes CAWSVIREPNEK. The entire CDR3 reads CAWSVIREPNEKLFF.

This clone was seen ten or more times. The read terminates 3 residues ahead of where the CDR3 ends, so the germline J gene completes it. This chain joins TRBV7-2 and TRBJ2-1; 12 positions match TRBD2. This CDR3 region has 14 residues. With 7 bases clipped from V and 9 bases from J, the junction kept 7 bases outside the gene matches. Germline CDR1 SGHTA, CDR2 FQGNSA. The CDR3 DNA, read in part, is TGTGCCAGCAACCTACTAGCGGGGGGAGGTGAG. Translated, it gives CASNLLAGGGE. The entire CDR3 is CASNLLAGGGEQFF. The variable domain in full, completed from reference TRBV7-2 and TRBJ2-1, reads GAGVSQSPSNKVTEKGKDVELRCDPISGHTALYWYRQSLGQGLEFLIYFQGNSAPDKSGLPSDRFSAERTGGSVSTLTIQRTQQEDSAVYLCASNLLAGGGEQFFGPGTRLTVL.

The sample holds many counts of this clone. Coverage ceases 3 residues before the CDR3 finishes, and the germline J gene fills in the end. The chain recombines TRBV6-2 or TRBV6-3 with TRBJ2-2; 10 bases match TRBD2. This CDR3 is 15 amino acids long. With V trimmed by 6 bases and J by 4 bases, 5 bases remained unmatched. From germline, CDR1 is MNHEY and CDR2 SVGEGT. This CDR3 reads CASSPSGGVTGELFF. CDR3 DNA, as far as it was read: TGTGCCAGCAGCCCAAGCGGGGGGGTCACCGGGGAG.

This clone showed up many times. The missing CDR3 end, 3 residues past where the read stops, is filled in from the germline J gene. The V call is TRBV7-6, the J call TRBJ1-6; 8 positions agree with TRBD1. Trimming took 1 base from V and 6 from J; bases not matched to a gene: 5. There are 16 residues in the CDR3. Germline V CDR1 and CDR2: SGHVS, FNYEAQ. CDR3 DNA, as far as it was read: TGTGCCAGCAGCTTAGGGCAGGGGGCTTCTAATTCACCC. It specifies CASSLGQGASNSP. The full CDR3 reads CASSLGQGASNSPLHF. Full variable domain (outside the CDR3, taken from reference TRBV7-6 and TRBJ1-6): GAGVSQSPRYKVTKRGQDVALRCDPISGHVSLYWYRQALGQGPEFLTYFNYEAQQDKSGLPNDRFSAERPEGSISTLTIQRTEQRDSAMYRCASSLGQGASNSPLHFGNGTRLTVT.

In this sample, this clone turned up a few times. Sequencing ends 3 residues short of the CDR3 end; the germline J gene provides the rest. The rearrangement links TRBV7-9 to TRBJ1-1; D unclear. V lost 2 bases to trimming and J lost 1 base, with 8 bases between them. Germline CDR1 reads SEHNR; CDR2 reads FQNEAQ (reference sequence). The CDR3 loop spans 14 amino acids. This CDR3 reads CASSLKTENTEAFF. Incomplete CDR3 DNA: TGTGCCAGCAGCTTAAAAACAGAGAACACTGAA.

This chain's CDR3 is CASSEPTGTRRETQYF. CDR3 DNA, as far as it was read: TGTGCCAGCAGTGAACCCACAGGGACCCGCAGAGAGACG. J is TRBJ2-3 and V is TRBV6-1; a weak D match, TRBD1 (6 bases). The CDR3 end lies 3 residues beyond the end of the read and is filled in from the germline J gene. Germline V gene sequence: CDR1 MNHNS, CDR2 SASEGT. This CDR3 region has 16 residues.

Many counts were recorded for this clone. The read stops 3 residues short of the end of the CDR3; the missing end is completed from the germline J gene. The rearrangement uses TRBV6-8 and TRBJ1-6; the D gene is possibly TRBD1 (6 bases). The CDR3 runs 15 residues. Germline-derived CDR1 and CDR2 are MNHGY and SAAAGT. V was shortened by 4 bases and J by 1 base, with 8 bases between the two germline ends. The sequenced part of the CDR3 DNA is TGTGCCAGCAGTTCGAGGGGGTCCTATAATTCACCC. It translates to CASSSRGSYNSP. The full CDR3 protein is CASSSRGSYNSPLHF.

With regard to this clone: The read falls 3 residues short of the CDR3 end, and the missing part is taken from the germline J gene. The chain couples TRBV11-1 to TRBJ1-1, with 9 bases aligning to TRBD1. CDR1 is SGHAT and CDR2 is FQDESV in the germline V gene (reference sequence). Trimming at V came to 4 bases and at J to 2 bases, leaving 5 bases not matched to a gene. This CDR3 is 15 amino acids long. The CDR3 protein is CASSSMDRGNTEAFF. Partial CDR3 DNA: TGTGCCAGCAGCTCCATGGACAGGGGAAACACTGAA.

This clone was detected ten times or more. The read is 3 residues too short to cover the CDR3 end, so that end is filled in from the germline J gene. The J gene is TRBJ1-2, the V gene TRBV5-5; 7 bases map to TRBD1. The CDR3 has 15 residues. The J segment lost 1 base and the V segment lost 4 bases, leaving 7 bases of the junction unmatched. Germline CDR1 reads SGHKS; CDR2 reads YYEKEE (reference sequence). CDR3 amino acids: CASSAGQNVNYGYTF. The CDR3 bases that were read are TGTGCCAGCAGCGCGGGACAGAATGTTAACTATGGC.

This clone was counted between two and nine times. The CDR3 extends 3 residues past the end of the read, so its final part is completed from the germline J gene. Other DNA sequences from this sample encode an identical CDR3 as well. The chain carries TRBV5-1 and TRBJ2-1; 14 bases map to TRBD2. CDR1 is SGHRS, CDR2 YFSETQ, per germline. Unmatched junction bases numbered 9, after V lost 3 bases and J lost 7 bases. There are 17 residues in the CDR3. Incomplete CDR3 DNA: TGCGCCAGCAGCTCTATCTCCGGGACTAGCGGGGGTAATGAG. Residues: CASSSISGTSGGNE. The full-length CDR3 reads as CASSSISGTSGGNEQFF.